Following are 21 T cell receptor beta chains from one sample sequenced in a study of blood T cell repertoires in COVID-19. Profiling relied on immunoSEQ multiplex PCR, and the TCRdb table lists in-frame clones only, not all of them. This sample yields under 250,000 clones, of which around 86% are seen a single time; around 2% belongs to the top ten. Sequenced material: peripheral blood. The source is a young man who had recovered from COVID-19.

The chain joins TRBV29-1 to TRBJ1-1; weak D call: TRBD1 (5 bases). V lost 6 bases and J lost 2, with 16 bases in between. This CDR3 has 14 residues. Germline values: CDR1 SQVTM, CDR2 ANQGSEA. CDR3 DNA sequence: TGCAGCGTCACCCCGGGGGGGTTAAACACTGAAGCTTTCTTT. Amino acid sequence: CSVTPGGLNTEAFF.

Here the CDR3 reads CASSSRGNEQFF. The CDR3 DNA sequence: TGCGCCAGCAGCTCTAGGGGGAATGAGCAGTTCTTC. The chain has TRBV5-1 and TRBJ2-1, with D possibly matching TRBD1 (6 bases). Trimming removed 3 bases at V and 7 bases at J, with 8 bases between. Per germline, CDR1 SGHRS and CDR2 YFSETQ. This CDR3 contains 12 residues.

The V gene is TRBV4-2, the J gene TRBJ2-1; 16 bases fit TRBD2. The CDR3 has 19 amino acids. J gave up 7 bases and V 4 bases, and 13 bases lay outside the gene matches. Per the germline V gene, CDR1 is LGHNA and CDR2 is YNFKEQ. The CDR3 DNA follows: TGTGCCAGCAGCCCGACGGGACTAGCGGGGGGGGCCGCTGGGAATGAGCAGTTCTTC. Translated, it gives CASSPTGLAGGAAGNEQFF.

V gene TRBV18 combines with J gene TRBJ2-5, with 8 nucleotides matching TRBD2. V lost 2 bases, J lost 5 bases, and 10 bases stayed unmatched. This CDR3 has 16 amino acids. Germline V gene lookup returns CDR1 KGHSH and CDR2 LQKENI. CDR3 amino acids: CASSPGLARVGETQYF. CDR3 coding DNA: TGTGCCAGCTCACCAGGACTAGCTCGGGTCGGGGAGACCCAGTACTTC.

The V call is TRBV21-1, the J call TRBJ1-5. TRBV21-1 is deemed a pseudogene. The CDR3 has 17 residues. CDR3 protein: CASSKAGVERGNQPQHF. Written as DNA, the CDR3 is TGTGCCAGCAGCAAAGCTGGGGTGGAGAGGGGCAATCAGCCCCAGCATTTT.

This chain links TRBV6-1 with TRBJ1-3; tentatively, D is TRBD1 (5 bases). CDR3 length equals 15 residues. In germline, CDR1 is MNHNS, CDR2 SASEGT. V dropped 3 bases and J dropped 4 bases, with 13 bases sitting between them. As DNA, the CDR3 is TGTGCCAGCAGTGATGCGGGGGTGAGGGGAAACACCATATATTTT. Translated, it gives CASSDAGVRGNTIYF.

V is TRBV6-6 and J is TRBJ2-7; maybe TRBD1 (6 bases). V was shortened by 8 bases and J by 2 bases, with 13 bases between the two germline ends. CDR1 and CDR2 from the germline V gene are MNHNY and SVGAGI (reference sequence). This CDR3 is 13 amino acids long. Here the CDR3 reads CASRLDSTYEQYF. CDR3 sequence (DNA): TGTGCCAGCCGTTTGGACAGTACCTACGAGCAGTACTTC.

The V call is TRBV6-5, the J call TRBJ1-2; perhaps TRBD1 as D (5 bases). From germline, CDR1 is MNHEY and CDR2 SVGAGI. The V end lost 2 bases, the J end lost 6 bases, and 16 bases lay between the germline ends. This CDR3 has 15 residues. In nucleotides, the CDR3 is TGTGCCAGCAGTTACCTTATGCAGGGTGCTGATGGCTACACCTTC. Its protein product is CASSYLMQGADGYTF.

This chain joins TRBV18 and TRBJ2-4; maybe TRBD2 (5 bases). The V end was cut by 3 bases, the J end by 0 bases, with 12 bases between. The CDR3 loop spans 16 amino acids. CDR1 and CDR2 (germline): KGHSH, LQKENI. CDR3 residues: CASSPLAGPAKNIQYF. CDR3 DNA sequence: TGTGCCAGCTCACCTCTCGCGGGCCCAGCCAAAAACATTCAGTACTTC.

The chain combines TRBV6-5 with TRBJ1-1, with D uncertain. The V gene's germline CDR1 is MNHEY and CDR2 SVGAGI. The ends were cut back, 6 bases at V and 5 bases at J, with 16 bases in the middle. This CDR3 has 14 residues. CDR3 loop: CASRPRGEGTEAFF. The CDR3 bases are TGTGCCAGCAGGCCTCGGGGTGAAGGGACTGAAGCTTTCTTT.

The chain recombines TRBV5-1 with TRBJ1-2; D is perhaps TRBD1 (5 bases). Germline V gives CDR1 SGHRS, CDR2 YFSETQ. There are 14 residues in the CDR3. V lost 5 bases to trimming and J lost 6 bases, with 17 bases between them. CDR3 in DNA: TGCGCCAGCAGTCCGACGGGGGGAAAGGATGGCTACACCTTC. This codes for CASSPTGGKDGYTF.

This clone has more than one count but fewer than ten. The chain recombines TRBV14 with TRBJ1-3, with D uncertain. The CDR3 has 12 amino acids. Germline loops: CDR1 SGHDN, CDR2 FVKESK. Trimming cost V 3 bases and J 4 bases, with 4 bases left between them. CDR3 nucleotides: TGTGCCAGCAGCCATGCGGGAAACACCATATATTTT. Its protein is CASSHAGNTIYF.

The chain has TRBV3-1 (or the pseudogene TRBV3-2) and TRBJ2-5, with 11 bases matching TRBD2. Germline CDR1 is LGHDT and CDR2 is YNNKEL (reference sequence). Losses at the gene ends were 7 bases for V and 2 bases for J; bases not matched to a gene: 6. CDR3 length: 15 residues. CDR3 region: CASNPSGGSQETQYF. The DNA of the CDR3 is TGTGCCAGCAACCCTAGCGGGGGGAGTCAAGAGACCCAGTACTTC.

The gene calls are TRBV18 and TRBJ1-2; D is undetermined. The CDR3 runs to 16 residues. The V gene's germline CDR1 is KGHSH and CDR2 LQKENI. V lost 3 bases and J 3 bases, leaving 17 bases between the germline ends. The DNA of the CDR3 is TGTGCCAGCTCACCCACTGAGGTAGCGAGAGACTATGGCTACACCTTC. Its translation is CASSPTEVARDYGYTF.

The CDR3, as DNA: TGTGCCAGCAGCTTAACTAGCGGGGGGTACACAGATACGCAGTATTTT. Translated: CASSLTSGGYTDTQYF. The chain couples TRBV9 to TRBJ2-3; 12 nucleotides line up with TRBD2. Per the germline V gene, CDR1 is SGDLS and CDR2 is YYNGEE. J lost 2 bases, V lost 4 bases, and 5 bases had no gene match. This CDR3 contains 16 residues.

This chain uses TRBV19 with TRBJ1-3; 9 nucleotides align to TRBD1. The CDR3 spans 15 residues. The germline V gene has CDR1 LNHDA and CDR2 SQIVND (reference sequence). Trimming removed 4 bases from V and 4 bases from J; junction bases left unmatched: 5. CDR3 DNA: TGTGCCAGTAGTAGGAGGACAGGGGCCGGAAACACCATATATTTT. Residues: CASSRRTGAGNTIYF. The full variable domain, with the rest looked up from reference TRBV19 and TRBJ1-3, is DGGITQSPKYLFRKEGQNVTLSCEQNLNHDAMYWYRQDPGQGLRLIYYSQIVNDFQKGDIAEGYSVSREKKESFPLTVTSAQKNPTAFYLCASSRRTGAGNTIYFGEGSWLTVV.

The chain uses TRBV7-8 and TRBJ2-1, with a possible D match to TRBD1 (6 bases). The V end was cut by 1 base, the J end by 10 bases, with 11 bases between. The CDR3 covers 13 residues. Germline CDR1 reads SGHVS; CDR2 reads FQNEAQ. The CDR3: CASSLGGQQEQFF. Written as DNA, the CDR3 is TGTGCCAGCAGCTTAGGGGGGCAACAGGAGCAGTTCTTC.

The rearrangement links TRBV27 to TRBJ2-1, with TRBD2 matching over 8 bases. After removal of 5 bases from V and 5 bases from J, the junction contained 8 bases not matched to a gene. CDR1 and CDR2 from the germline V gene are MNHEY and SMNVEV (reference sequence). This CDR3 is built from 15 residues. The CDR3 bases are TGTGCCAGCAGTCCCCGGGGCGGGGGGAACAATGAGCAGTTCTTC. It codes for CASSPRGGGNNEQFF.

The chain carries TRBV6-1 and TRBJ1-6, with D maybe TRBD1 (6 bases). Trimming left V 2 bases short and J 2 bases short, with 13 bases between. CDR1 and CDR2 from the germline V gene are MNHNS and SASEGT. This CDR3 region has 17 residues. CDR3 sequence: CASSEQDRTPYNSPLHF. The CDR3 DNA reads TGTGCCAGCAGTGAACAGGACAGAACCCCCTATAATTCACCCCTCCACTTT.

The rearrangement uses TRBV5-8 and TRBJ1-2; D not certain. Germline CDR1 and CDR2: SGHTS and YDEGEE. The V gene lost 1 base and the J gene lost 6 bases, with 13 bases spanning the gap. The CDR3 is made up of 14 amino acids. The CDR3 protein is CASSLNWRVDGYTF. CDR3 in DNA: TGTGCCAGCAGCTTGAACTGGAGGGTGGATGGCTACACCTTC.

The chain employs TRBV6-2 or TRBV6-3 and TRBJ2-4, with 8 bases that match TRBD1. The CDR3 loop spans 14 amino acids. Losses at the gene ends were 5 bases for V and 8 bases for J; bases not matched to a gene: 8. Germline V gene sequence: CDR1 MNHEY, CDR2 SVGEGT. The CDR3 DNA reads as TGTGCCAGCAGTACGCAGGGGGCGAGAGACATTCAGTACTTC. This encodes CASSTQGARDIQYF.